Listed here are 6 T cell receptor beta chains from one sample, sequenced in a study of blood T cell repertoires in COVID-19. Method: immunoSEQ multiplex PCR; TCRdb's copy keeps in-frame clones and lacks some. The sample holds around 250,000 clones, roughly 86% seen once. Input material: peripheral blood. The source is a human donor in a cohort sampled during active COVID-19.

V and J are TRBV5-1 and TRBJ2-5; 7 bases agree with TRBD1. Per the germline V gene, CDR1 is SGHRS and CDR2 is YFSETQ. The CDR3 has 16 residues. V shed 4 bases, J shed 0 bases, and the junction held 9 bases outside the gene matches. The CDR3 region is CASSGSDGTDQETQYF. The CDR3, as DNA: TGCGCCAGCAGCGGCTCCGACGGGACAGACCAAGAGACCCAGTACTTC.

This clone appeared many times. The chain is built from TRBV2 and TRBJ2-7; possible D gene TRBD1, 6 bases. This CDR3 spans 12 amino acids. Per germline, CDR1 SNHLY and CDR2 FYNNEI. The ends were cut back, 6 bases at V and 3 bases at J, with 9 bases in the middle. The CDR3, as DNA: TGTGCCAGCAGCGCACAGGGCTACGAGCAGTACTTC. Its translation: CASSAQGYEQYF.

The CDR3 sequence: CASSKQGADYGYTF. In DNA, the CDR3 is TGTGCCAGCAGCAAACAGGGGGCGGACTATGGCTACACCTTC. The chain joins TRBV7-8 to TRBJ1-2, with 9 bases lining up with TRBD1. The V gene's germline CDR1 is SGHVS and CDR2 FQNEAQ. Trimming took 5 bases from V and 3 from J; bases not matched to a gene: 4. The CDR3 has 14 residues.

The chain has TRBV6-5 and TRBJ1-3; possibly TRBD1 for D (5 bases). V lost 6 bases and J 1 base, leaving 10 bases between the germline ends. This CDR3 spans 14 amino acids. Germline assignment: CDR1 MNHEY and CDR2 SVGAGI. The CDR3, as DNA: TGTGCCAGCAGGATTTCAGGGTCTGGAAACACCATATATTTT. Protein: CASRISGSGNTIYF.

This chain uses TRBV29-1 with TRBJ1-5; possible D gene TRBD1, 5 bases. V lost 4 bases and J lost 1, with 11 bases in between. Germline CDR1 reads SQVTM; CDR2 reads ANQGSEA. The CDR3 has 14 amino acids. The CDR3 sequence: CSVVGGGSNQPQHF. The CDR3 region has the DNA TGCAGCGTTGTGGGGGGTGGGAGCAATCAGCCCCAGCATTTT.

This clone is a singleton in its sample. J is TRBJ2-5 and V is TRBV29-1; weak D call: TRBD1 (5 bases). The CDR3 runs to 14 residues. The germline gives CDR1 SQVTM, CDR2 ANQGSEA. V was trimmed by 4 bases and J by 4 bases, leaving 16 bases between them. The DNA of the CDR3 is TGCAGCGTTGCTTTGAGGCTCCAGGGAGAGACCCAGTACTTC. Its translation: CSVALRLQGETQYF.